This paragraph covers one TCR beta chain sequence. The antigen is not known. The data are from a study of cytomegalovirus exposure and HLA in healthy donors. Turning to the study itself: The 110 or so validation repertoires used the same platform as the approximately 670 first-cohort repertoires, a later analysis reported. Study findings and constraints: First-cohort TCR clusters were later found to tend to co-occur in the approximately 110 validation repertoires.

The protocol was immunoSEQ multiplex PCR, while the TCRdb copy is restricted to in-frame clones and leaves out a portion. The sample contains 82,000 or so clones, more than 85% of which appear only once. These donors were members of the approximately 110-subject validation cohort, a group separate from the roughly 700-subject first cohort. The CDR3 totals 14 residues. V dropped 6 bases and J dropped 1 base, with 12 bases sitting between them. The germline CDR1 and CDR2 sequences are SNHLY and FYNNEI. This TCR came from a man between 18 and 35 years old in good health and CMV-seronegative. The V gene is TRBV2, the J gene TRBJ1-1; the D gene is possibly TRBD1 (6 bases). The sequencing input was PBMCs. The CDR3 region is CASRQQGPNTEAFF. Written as DNA, the CDR3 is TGTGCCAGCAGACAACAGGGTCCGAACACTGAAGCTTTCTTT.